The clone carrying this T cell receptor beta chain was counted at least ten times. Its target is not known. These data are taken from a study of regulatory T cells in long-lasting Graves disease. General study results and limits: Sample size, which was small, may have reduced accuracy.

Time point defined: newly diagnosed GD, antithyroid drugs for less than 3 months. PBMC-derived RNA was used for the TCR library. A peripheral blood sample, roughly 9 milliliters in volume, was drawn into EDTA tubes. The CDR3 runs 14 residues. The V gene lost 3 bases and the J gene lost 2 bases, with 10 bases spanning the gap. CDR3 regions were amplified by Arm-PCR using iRepertoire HTBI primers to build TCR beta libraries. MiXCR was run by TCRdb on the multiplex PCR reads, yielding one entry per CDR3 protein. Here the sample spans around 500,000 distinct CDR3 sequences, about 16% being singletons. The same specimen was also included in a second study, on T cells in Graves' hyperthyroidism and ophthalmopathy. That paper states: HTBI primers were the set used in a first-round RT-PCR of the TCR CDR3.

This chain joins TRBV12-3 or TRBV12-4 and TRBJ1-2, with D uncertain. The TCR sequence derives from a woman aged 40 to 65 with Graves disease. The specimen comprised peripheral blood mononuclear cells (PBMCs), sampled at new diagnosis, from a patient treated with antithyroid drugs. CDR3 nucleotide sequence: TGTGCCAGCAGTTTGCTAGGGCCGAACTATGGCTACACCTTC. This gives the protein CASSLLGPNYGYTF.